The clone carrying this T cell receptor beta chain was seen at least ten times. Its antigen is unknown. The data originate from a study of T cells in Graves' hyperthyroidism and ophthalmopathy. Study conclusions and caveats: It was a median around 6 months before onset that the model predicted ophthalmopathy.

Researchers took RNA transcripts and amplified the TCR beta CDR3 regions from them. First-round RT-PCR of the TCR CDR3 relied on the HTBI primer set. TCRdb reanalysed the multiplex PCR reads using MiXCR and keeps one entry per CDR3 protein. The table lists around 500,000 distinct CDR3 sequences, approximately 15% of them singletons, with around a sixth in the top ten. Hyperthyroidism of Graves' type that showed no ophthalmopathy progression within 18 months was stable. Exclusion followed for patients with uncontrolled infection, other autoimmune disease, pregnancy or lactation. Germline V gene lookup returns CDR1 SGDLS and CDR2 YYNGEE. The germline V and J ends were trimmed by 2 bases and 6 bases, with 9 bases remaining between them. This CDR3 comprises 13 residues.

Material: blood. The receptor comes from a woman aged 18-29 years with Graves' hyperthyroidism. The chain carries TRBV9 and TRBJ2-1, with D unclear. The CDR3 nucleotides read TGTGCCAGCAGCGTCGGCCGCTCCAATGAGCAGTTCTTC. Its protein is CASSVGRSNEQFF.